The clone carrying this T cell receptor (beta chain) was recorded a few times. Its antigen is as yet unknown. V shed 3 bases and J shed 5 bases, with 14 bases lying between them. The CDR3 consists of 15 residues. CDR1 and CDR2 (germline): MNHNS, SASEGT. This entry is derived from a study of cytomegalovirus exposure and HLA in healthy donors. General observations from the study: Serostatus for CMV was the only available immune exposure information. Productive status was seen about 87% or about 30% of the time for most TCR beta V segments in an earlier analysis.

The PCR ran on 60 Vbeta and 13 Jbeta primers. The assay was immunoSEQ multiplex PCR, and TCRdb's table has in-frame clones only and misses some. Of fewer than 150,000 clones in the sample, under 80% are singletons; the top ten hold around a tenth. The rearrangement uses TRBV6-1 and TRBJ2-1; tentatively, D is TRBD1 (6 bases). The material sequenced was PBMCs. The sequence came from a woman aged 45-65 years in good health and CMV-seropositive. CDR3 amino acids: CASSDHAGDNNEQFF. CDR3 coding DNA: TGTGCCAGCAGTGATCACGCCGGGGACAACAATGAGCAGTTCTTC.